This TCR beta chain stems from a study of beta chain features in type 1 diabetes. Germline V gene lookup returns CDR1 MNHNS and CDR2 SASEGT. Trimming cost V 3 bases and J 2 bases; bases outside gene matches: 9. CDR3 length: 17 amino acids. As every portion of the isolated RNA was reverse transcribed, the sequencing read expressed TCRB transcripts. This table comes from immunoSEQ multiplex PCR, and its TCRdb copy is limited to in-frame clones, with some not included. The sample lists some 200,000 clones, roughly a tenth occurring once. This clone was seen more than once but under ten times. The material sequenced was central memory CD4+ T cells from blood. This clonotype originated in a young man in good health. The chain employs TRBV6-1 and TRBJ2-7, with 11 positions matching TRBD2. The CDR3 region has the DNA TGTGCCAGCAGTGACGGACTAGCGGGTCGTATCGCCTACGAGCAGTACTTC. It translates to CASSDGLAGRIAYEQYF.